Each of the 11 T cell receptor beta chains below was sequenced from the same sample in a study of blood T cell repertoires in COVID-19. Some clones are missing from TCRdb's copy, which holds only in-frame ones; the method was immunoSEQ multiplex PCR. This sample has more than 110,000 clones, with approximately 83% found just once. Material for sequencing was peripheral blood. These receptors came from a human donor in a cohort sampled during active COVID-19.

The J gene is TRBJ2-7, the V gene TRBV6-5; 7 bases match TRBD1. The CDR3 is 14 amino acids. CDR1 is MNHEY, CDR2 SVGAGI, per germline. The J segment lost 0 bases and the V segment lost 6 bases, leaving 5 bases of the junction unmatched. DNA of the CDR3: TGTGCCAGCAGGTGGACAGGTAGCTCCTACGAGCAGTACTTC. Its protein product is CASRWTGSSYEQYF.

The chain joins TRBV4-1 to TRBJ2-3, with a tentative D call TRBD1 (6 bases). This CDR3 is built from 15 residues. V was clipped by 4 bases and J by 3 bases, with 14 bases between them. CDR1 and CDR2 (germline): MGHRA, YSYEKL. The CDR3 loop reads CASSPHRDGTDTQYF. The CDR3, as DNA: TGCGCCAGCAGCCCCCACAGGGACGGAACAGATACGCAGTATTTT.

The V call is TRBV10-1, the J call TRBJ1-6; maybe TRBD1 (6 bases). The CDR3 sequence is 17 residues long. Germline CDR1 WNHNN, CDR2 SYGVQD (reference sequence). V was pared by 6 bases and J by 0 bases, with 15 bases between. CDR3: CASRRDTLSSYNSPLHF. CDR3 sequence (DNA): TGCGCCAGCAGGAGGGACACCCTAAGCTCCTATAATTCACCCCTCCACTTT.

The rearrangement joins TRBV13 to TRBJ2-2; 14 bases line up with TRBD2. Per germline, CDR1 PRHDT and CDR2 FYEKMQ (reference sequence). The length of the CDR3 is 19 residues. The V segment lost 5 bases and the J segment 0 bases; nucleotides outside the gene matches: 8. CDR3: CASSRGLAGGIANTGELFF. In DNA, the CDR3 is TGTGCCAGCAGCCGCGGACTAGCGGGGGGCATCGCGAACACCGGGGAGCTGTTTTTT.

DNA of the CDR3: TGTGCCACACGAGGACAGGGGACCAACACCGGGGAGCTGTTTTTT. It codes for CATRGQGTNTGELFF. The J gene is TRBJ2-2, the V gene TRBV11-1; 9 nucleotides line up with TRBD1. Germline CDR1 reads SGHAT; CDR2 reads FQDESV (reference sequence). This CDR3 region has 15 residues. V was pared by 10 bases and J by 2 bases, with 8 bases of the junction left unmatched.

The gene calls are TRBV5-1 and TRBJ2-7; possibly TRBD1 for D (6 bases). Germline values: CDR1 SGHRS, CDR2 YFSETQ. This CDR3 is 14 amino acids long. V lost 0 bases and J lost 3, with 10 bases in between. CDR3 amino acids: CASSLEQGGYEQYF. The DNA for the CDR3 is TGCGCCAGCAGCTTGGAACAGGGCGGCTACGAGCAGTACTTC.

The chain employs TRBV5-1 and TRBJ2-7; TRBD2 might be the D (6 bases). Germline values: CDR1 SGHRS, CDR2 YFSETQ. The CDR3 totals 16 residues. V shed 0 bases and J shed 6 bases, with 19 bases lying between them. CDR3 in DNA: TGCGCCAGCAGCTTGGGGCCTGTCGGGGGTTTGGGCGAGCAGTACTTC. Its translation: CASSLGPVGGLGEQYF.

The genes are TRBV25-1 and TRBJ1-4; the D gene is possibly TRBD1 (6 bases). Germline V gives CDR1 MGHDK, CDR2 SYGVNS. This CDR3 has 13 residues. Trimming pared 3 bases from V and 7 bases from J, leaving 9 bases between. For the CDR3, the DNA is TGTGCCAGCAGTGAGGCAGGGGTTGAAAAACTGTTTTTT. Its protein product is CASSEAGVEKLFF.

The chain employs TRBV5-1 and TRBJ2-7; tentative D call: TRBD1 (6 bases). This CDR3 spans 11 amino acids. Germline V gene data show CDR1 as SGHRS and CDR2 as YFSETQ. V was clipped by 2 bases and J by 10 bases, with 10 bases between them. This chain's CDR3 is CASSFQGSQYF. The CDR3 bases are TGCGCCAGCAGCTTCCAGGGGTCTCAGTACTTC.

This clone was seen a few times. The CDR3, as DNA: TGTGCCACCAGCCACGAGGGGGCTGGGGCCAACGTCCTGACTTTC. It translates to CATSHEGAGANVLTF. The rearrangement joins TRBV15 to TRBJ2-6; possible D gene TRBD1, 6 bases. The CDR3 contains 15 residues. Trimming pared 5 bases from V and 2 bases from J, leaving 10 bases between. CDR1 and CDR2 from the germline V gene are LNHNV and YYDKDF (reference sequence).

The J gene is TRBJ2-7, the V gene TRBV9; TRBD1 agrees at 9 bases. This CDR3 contains 14 residues. The junction had 4 bases not matched to a gene; V was cut back by 2 bases and J by 4 bases. Germline V gene lookup returns CDR1 SGDLS and CDR2 YYNGEE. The CDR3: CASSVRDRVYEQYF. The CDR3 DNA reads TGTGCCAGCAGCGTCCGGGACAGGGTGTACGAGCAGTACTTC.